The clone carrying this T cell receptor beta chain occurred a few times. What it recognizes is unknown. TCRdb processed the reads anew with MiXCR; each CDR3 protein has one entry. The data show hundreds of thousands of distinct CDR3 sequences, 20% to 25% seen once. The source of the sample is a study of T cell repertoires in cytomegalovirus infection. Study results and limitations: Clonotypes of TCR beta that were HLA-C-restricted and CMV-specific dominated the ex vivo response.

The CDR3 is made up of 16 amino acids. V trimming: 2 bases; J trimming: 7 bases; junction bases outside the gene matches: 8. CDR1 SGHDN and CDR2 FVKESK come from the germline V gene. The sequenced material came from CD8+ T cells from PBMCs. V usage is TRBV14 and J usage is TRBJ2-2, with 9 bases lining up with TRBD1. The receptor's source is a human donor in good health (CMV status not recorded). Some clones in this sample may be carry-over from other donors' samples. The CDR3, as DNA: TGTGCCAGCAGCCAAAGTGGGACAGGGCGTCTCGGGGAGCTGTTTTTT. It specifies CASSQSGTGRLGELFF.